A single sample is the source of the 24 T cell receptor beta chains below, sequenced in a study of shared clonotypes between healthy human individuals. Naive CD8 cells comprised CD45RO-negative, CCR7-positively selected cells, excluding terminally differentiated effector memory CD45RA+ cells. This table comes from immunoSEQ multiplex PCR, and its TCRdb copy is limited to in-frame clones, with some not included. The table records about 2 million clones, over 85% of them present only once. Sequencing used naive CD8+ T cells sorted from blood. Receptor source: a man aged 18 to 35 in good health.

The chain joins TRBV28 to TRBJ1-1, with 8 bases lining up with TRBD1. V dropped 6 bases and J dropped 4; count of bases not matched to a gene: 4. Germline CDR1 and CDR2: MDHEN and SYDVKM. CDR3 length: 13 amino acids. CDR3: CASSWTGSTEAFF. Written as DNA, the CDR3 is TGTGCCAGCAGCTGGACAGGGAGCACTGAAGCTTTCTTT.

This clone came up a few times. V and J are TRBV5-4 and TRBJ2-7; the match to TRBD2 covers 8 bases. This CDR3 spans 14 amino acids. CDR1 SGHNT and CDR2 YYREEE come from the germline V gene (reference sequence). V lost 4 bases and J lost 2; bases outside the gene matches: 5. In nucleotides, the CDR3 is TGTGCCAGCAGCACAGCGGGAGCCACCTACGAGCAGTACTTC. Translating it yields CASSTAGATYEQYF.

As concerns this clone: Other DNA sequences in this specimen translate into the identical CDR3. This rearrangement joins TRBV30 to TRBJ2-7; D tentatively reads TRBD1 or TRBD2 (5 bases each). The germline V gene has CDR1 GTSNPN and CDR2 SVGIG (reference sequence). V dropped 1 base and J dropped 2 bases, with 12 bases sitting between them. This CDR3 is 14 amino acids long. The CDR3 DNA reads as TGTGCCTGGAGTGGGGGGAACCTAGCCTACGAGCAGTACTTC. Translation: CAWSGGNLAYEQYF.

The V gene is TRBV5-1, the J gene TRBJ2-7; 9 bases match TRBD1. The ends lost 8 bases at V and 7 bases at J; junction bases unmatched: 13. This CDR3 is built from 14 residues. The germline CDR1 and CDR2 sequences are SGHRS and YFSETQ. The CDR3 sequence is CASQPGQGLEEQYF. CDR3 bases: TGCGCCAGTCAGCCGGGACAGGGCCTTGAAGAGCAGTACTTC. Full variable domain (missing parts from reference TRBV5-1 and TRBJ2-7): KAGVTQTPRYLIKTRGQQVTLSCSPISGHRSVSWYQQTPGQGLQFLFEYFSETQRNKGNFPGRFSGRQFSNSRSEMNVSTLELGDSALYLCASQPGQGLEEQYFGPGTRLTVT.

J is TRBJ1-5 and V is TRBV5-5; TRBD1 is a possible D gene (6 bases). CDR3 size: 15 residues. Germline lookup yields CDR1 SGHKS and CDR2 YYEKEE (reference sequence). Trimming shortened V by 0 bases and J by 0 bases, and 7 bases separated the two germline ends. The CDR3 nucleotides are TGTGCCAGCAGCTTGGGGACAGCTAGCAATCAGCCCCAGCATTTT. Translating it yields CASSLGTASNQPQHF.

This CDR3 reads CASSQDASSNTGELFF. The CDR3 DNA reads as TGCGCCAGCAGCCAAGATGCCAGCTCGAACACCGGGGAGCTGTTTTTT. The chain combines TRBV4-3 with TRBJ2-2; no clear D gene. The CDR3 has 16 residues. Trimming cost V 0 bases and J 0 bases, with 8 bases left between them. From germline, CDR1 is LGHNA and CDR2 YSLEER.

This chain joins TRBV19 and TRBJ2-1, with D perhaps given as TRBD1 or TRBD2 (5 bases each). The CDR3 is made up of 14 amino acids. CDR1 and CDR2 from the germline V gene are LNHDA and SQIVND (reference sequence). The V gene lost 5 bases and the J gene lost 5 bases, with 13 bases spanning the gap. CDR3 residues: CASSLQGPDNEQFF. CDR3 DNA: TGTGCCAGTAGTCTTCAGGGACCAGACAATGAGCAGTTCTTC.

The chain has TRBV27 and TRBJ1-2; D possibly corresponds to TRBD1 (5 bases). CDR3 length: 17 residues. Deletions cut 1 base from V and 3 bases from J, with 18 bases between. Per the germline V gene, CDR1 is MNHEY and CDR2 is SMNVEV (reference sequence). CDR3 nucleotides: TGTGCCAGCAGTTTATTCGCGGTCCAACCGGGGGACTATGGCTACACCTTC. Translation: CASSLFAVQPGDYGYTF.

The chain couples TRBV4-1 to TRBJ2-1; D unclear. CDR3 length: 13 residues. V lost 0 bases, J lost 7 bases, and 7 bases lay in between. Germline CDR1 and CDR2: MGHRA and YSYEKL. CDR3 nucleotide sequence: TGCGCCAGCAGCCAAGATTGGGATAATGAGCAGTTCTTC. It yields the protein CASSQDWDNEQFF.

The chain links TRBV7-6 to TRBJ2-1; no firm D call. Germline values: CDR1 SGHVS, CDR2 FNYEAQ. CDR3 size: 15 residues. With 4 bases removed from V and 3 bases from J, the gap between germline ends came to 13 bases. In nucleotides, the CDR3 is TGTGCCAGCAGCTCATTACCTCAACGCTACAATGAGCAGTTCTTC. Its protein product is CASSSLPQRYNEQFF.

CDR3 sequence: CASSLNGGMDYGYTF. CDR3 DNA: TGTGCCAGCAGCTTGAACGGGGGCATGGACTATGGCTACACCTTC. The chain combines TRBV5-4 with TRBJ1-2; tentatively, D is TRBD1 (6 bases). Germline CDR1 SGHNT, CDR2 YYREEE (reference sequence). CDR3 size: 15 residues. Trimming took off 1 base at V and 3 bases at J, with 13 bases between the two ends.

Here the CDR3 DNA reads TGTGCCAGCAGTAGCCGTGCTAGCGGGTGGGACGAGCAGTACTTC. Translated: CASSSRASGWDEQYF. The chain links TRBV27 to TRBJ2-7, with TRBD2 matching 8 bases. Germline V gene data show CDR1 as MNHEY and CDR2 as SMNVEV (reference sequence). The V gene end was trimmed by 5 bases and the J gene end by 5 bases; junction bases not matched to a gene: 11. The length of the CDR3 is 15 residues.

CDR3 sequence (DNA): TGTGCCAGCAGCTCCTCCCTCTCTGGGGCCAACGTCCTGACTTTC. Protein product: CASSSSLSGANVLTF. This chain joins TRBV5-6 and TRBJ2-6; D is undetermined. The V end was cut by 3 bases, the J end by 0 bases, with 7 bases between. The CDR3 is 15 amino acids. Per the germline V gene, CDR1 is SGHDT and CDR2 is YYEEEE.

The CDR3 DNA reads as TGCGCCAGCAGCCCGGGACTGATCAATCAGCCCCAGCATTTT. Amino acids: CASSPGLINQPQHF. The chain carries TRBV4-3 and TRBJ1-5; possible D gene TRBD1, 5 bases. V was clipped by 4 bases and J by 3 bases, with 10 bases between them. This CDR3 has 14 residues. Germline-derived CDR1 and CDR2 are LGHNA and YSLEER.

This clone was observed once. J is TRBJ1-1 and V is TRBV6-4; no firm D call. The CDR3 sequence is 11 residues long. The germline V and J ends were trimmed by 7 bases and 3 bases, with 6 bases remaining between them. Per the germline V gene, CDR1 is MRHNA and CDR2 is SNTAGT. Written as DNA, the CDR3 is TGTGCCAGCATGTCGGACACTGAAGCTTTCTTT. This encodes CASMSDTEAFF.

This rearrangement joins TRBV19 to TRBJ2-7, with D tentatively TRBD1 (6 bases). Germline V CDR1 and CDR2: LNHDA, SQIVND (reference sequence). V lost 1 base, J lost 3 bases, and 13 bases lay in between. The CDR3 totals 15 residues. Written as DNA, the CDR3 is TGTGCCAGTAGTATAGGGGACACGGTGGGCTACGAGCAGTACTTC. Its translation is CASSIGDTVGYEQYF.

In the case of this clone: The same CDR3 arises from other DNA sequences in this sample as well. The V call is TRBV19, the J call TRBJ2-2; the D gene is possibly TRBD2 (5 bases). The germline V and J ends were trimmed by 9 bases and 6 bases, with 5 bases remaining between them. CDR3 length equals 10 residues. The germline V gene encodes CDR1 LNHDA and CDR2 SQIVND (reference sequence). This CDR3 reads CASGAGELFF. Written as DNA, the CDR3 is TGTGCCAGCGGGGCCGGGGAGCTGTTTTTT.

This clone was recorded only once. The CDR3: CASSETRQGIHEQYF. The CDR3 coding sequence is TGTGCCAGCAGTGAAACTCGGCAGGGTATCCACGAGCAGTACTTC. The V call is TRBV6-1, the J call TRBJ2-7, with D perhaps matching TRBD1 (5 bases). The ends were cut back, 2 bases at V and 5 bases at J, with 16 bases in the middle. Per germline, CDR1 MNHNS and CDR2 SASEGT. This CDR3 comprises 15 residues.

This sequence joins TRBV14 and TRBJ2-7; a weak D match, TRBD1 (5 bases). Germline lookup yields CDR1 SGHDN and CDR2 FVKESK. The CDR3 loop spans 13 amino acids. The ends were cut back, 5 bases at V and 0 bases at J, with 8 bases in the middle. In DNA, the CDR3 is TGTGCCAGCAGCGGCAGGGTCTCCTACGAGCAGTACTTC. Translation: CASSGRVSYEQYF.

The count of this clone is one. The genes are TRBV7-8 and TRBJ2-7; 7 nucleotides align to TRBD1. The CDR3 loop spans 18 amino acids. The germline CDR1 and CDR2 sequences are SGHVS and FQNEAQ. Trimming at V came to 0 bases and at J to 3 bases, leaving 14 bases not matched to a gene. CDR3 sequence (DNA): TGTGCCAGCAGCTTAGCGTTAAAGGGGGCCGCCGGGGACTACGAGCAGTACTTC. Residues: CASSLALKGAAGDYEQYF.

This chain joins TRBV9 and TRBJ1-1, with a weak D call TRBD1 (5 bases). This CDR3 contains 16 residues. From germline, CDR1 is SGDLS and CDR2 YYNGEE. Trimming shortened V by 4 bases and J by 0 bases, and 16 bases separated the two germline ends. The chain's CDR3 is CASSPRGGPMNTEAFF. CDR3 DNA sequence: TGTGCCAGCAGCCCTAGGGGCGGCCCAATGAACACTGAAGCTTTCTTT. Variable domain in full (rest from reference TRBV9 and TRBJ1-1): DSGVTQTPKHLITATGQRVTLRCSPRSGDLSVYWYQQSLDQGLQFLIQYYNGEERAKGNILERFSAQQFPDLHSELNLSSLELGDSALYFCASSPRGGPMNTEAFFGQGTRLTVV.

The V call is TRBV7-9, the J call TRBJ2-5; 11 nucleotides agree with TRBD2. This CDR3 has 16 amino acids. V shed 6 bases, J shed 1 base, and the junction held 7 bases outside the gene matches. Germline assignment: CDR1 SEHNR and CDR2 FQNEAQ (reference sequence). The CDR3 loop reads CASRFSGGALQETQYF. The CDR3 DNA is TGTGCCAGCAGATTTAGCGGGGGGGCCCTCCAAGAGACCCAGTACTTC.

The chain combines TRBV25-1 with TRBJ1-6; 9 bases are a match to TRBD1. V dropped 1 base and J dropped 7; count of bases not matched to a gene: 8. This CDR3 has 17 residues. Germline CDR1 is MGHDK and CDR2 is SYGVNS. The chain's CDR3 is CASSEFSYGTGNSPLHF. CDR3 DNA sequence: TGTGCCAGCAGTGAATTCTCCTATGGGACAGGGAATTCACCCCTCCACTTT.

This clone was observed a single time. This specimen includes other DNA sequences encoding the same CDR3. The V call is TRBV9, the J call TRBJ2-3, with D possibly TRBD2 on 5 matching bases. The germline V and J ends were trimmed by 0 bases and 6 bases, with 11 bases remaining between them. Germline loops: CDR1 SGDLS, CDR2 YYNGEE. This CDR3 is built from 14 residues. Written as DNA, the CDR3 is TGTGCCAGCAGCGTAGGAGGGAGTGGGGATACGCAGTATTTT. Translating gives CASSVGGSGDTQYF.